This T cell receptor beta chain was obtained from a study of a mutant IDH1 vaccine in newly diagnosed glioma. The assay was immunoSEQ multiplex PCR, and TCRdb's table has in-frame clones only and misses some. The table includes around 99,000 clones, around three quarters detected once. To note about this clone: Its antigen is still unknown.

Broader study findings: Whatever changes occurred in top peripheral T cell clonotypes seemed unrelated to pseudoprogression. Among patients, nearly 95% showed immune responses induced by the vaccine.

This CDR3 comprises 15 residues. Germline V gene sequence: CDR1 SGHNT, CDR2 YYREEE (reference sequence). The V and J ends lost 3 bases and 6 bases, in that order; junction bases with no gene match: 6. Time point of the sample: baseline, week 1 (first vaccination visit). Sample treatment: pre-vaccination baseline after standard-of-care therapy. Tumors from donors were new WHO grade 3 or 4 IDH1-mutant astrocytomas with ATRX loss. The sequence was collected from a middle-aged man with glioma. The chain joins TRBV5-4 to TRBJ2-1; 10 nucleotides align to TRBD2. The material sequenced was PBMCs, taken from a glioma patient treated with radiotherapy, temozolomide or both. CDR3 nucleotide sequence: TGTGCCAGCAGCTGGAGCGGGGGGGCGGTCAATGAGCAGTTCTTC. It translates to CASSWSGGAVNEQFF.